This T cell receptor beta chain is from a study of blood T cell repertoires in COVID-19. At the level of the study: Nucleic acid was either cDNA or gDNA, and it came from T cells, B-cell-depleted T cells, or PBMCs.

Ages ranged from roughly 18 to 100 years, with residence in fewer than 25 US areas. Shortly before study entry, within 2 weeks, exposed participants had met a COVID-19 case. How the authors handled the data: Nucleated cell counts were estimated from reference gene primer amplification. Sequencing was performed with immunoSEQ multiplex PCR; in TCRdb, only in-frame clones are kept and a portion is missing. V and J calls and clone size come straight from that table; D and trimming were deduced from the DNA. The table has hundreds of thousands of clones, around 90% seen once; the top ten hold over 12%. Sequenced sample: PBMCs or T cells enriched from blood (not recorded which). This TCR came from a man younger than 40 who had been exposed to COVID-19.

CDR3 sequence: CASSQQGTPGEKLFF. The CDR3 region has the DNA TGCGCCAGCAGCCAACAGGGGACCCCAGGTGAAAAACTGTTTTTT. The V call is TRBV5-1, the J call TRBJ1-4; 7 nucleotides agree with TRBD1. The germline V gene has CDR1 SGHRS and CDR2 YFSETQ. V gave up 4 bases and J gave up 7 bases; unmatched junction bases: 10. The length of the CDR3 is 15 residues.